The entry below describes one T cell receptor (beta chain). Its antigen is not known. The J segment lost 3 bases and the V segment lost 1 base, leaving 6 bases of the junction unmatched. CDR3 length: 16 residues. Germline lookup yields CDR1 LGHDT and CDR2 YNNKEL (reference sequence). This sample is part of a study of CD8 T cells in Susac syndrome. General study points: The study conceded that relatively few individuals underwent its TCR sequencing and HLA analysis.

Random hexamers were used to reverse transcribe about 0.45 to 1 ug of RNA. TCR beta CDR3 was amplified by immunoSEQ covering 54 Vbeta and 13 Jbeta. TCRdb used MiXCR to reprocess the immunoSEQ multiplex PCR reads, holding one entry per CDR3 protein. The table records about 140,000 distinct CDR3 sequences, 95% of them present only once. Sequencing targeted TCR beta in T cells from blood (CD8+ and CD4+). Recently defined diagnostic criteria for definite or probable disease were fulfilled by Susac syndrome patients. The J gene is TRBJ1-2, the V gene TRBV3-1, with TRBD1 matching over 9 bases. Sequenced input: CD8+ T cells from PBMCs. The sequence came from a human donor with Susac syndrome. The CDR3 region has the DNA TGTGCCAGCAGCCAAGGTCCGGGACAGGGATACTATGGCTACACCTTC. This codes for CASSQGPGQGYYGYTF.